Listed here are 20 T cell receptor beta chains from one sample, sequenced in a study of blood T cells in healthy people across ages. With a J-beta primer mix and a sample-barcoded 5' primer, a second PCR ran about 7 to 12 cycles. TCRdb redid the calling of the 5' RACE reads with MiXCR, one entry per CDR3 protein. The table includes about 970,000 distinct CDR3 sequences, just over 50% detected once. The sequenced sample consisted of blood. The receptors come from a woman in her sixties in good health.

The chain couples TRBV11-1 to TRBJ2-1; D remains ambiguous. The CDR3 contains 15 residues. Germline V gene sequence: CDR1 SGHAT, CDR2 FQDESV (reference sequence). Trimming left V 5 bases short and J 6 bases short, with 17 bases between. CDR3 in amino acids: CASSPSTLHANEQFF. CDR3 bases: TGTGCCAGCAGCCCATCCACTTTACACGCCAATGAGCAGTTCTTC.

V is TRBV3-1 and J is TRBJ2-1; 9 bases agree with TRBD2. The junction had 11 bases not matched to a gene; V was cut back by 4 bases and J by 4 bases. The germline CDR1 and CDR2 sequences are LGHDT and YNNKEL (reference sequence). The CDR3 consists of 17 residues. The CDR3 reads CASSRSRSGRRYNEQFF. The DNA for the CDR3 is TGTGCCAGCAGCCGAAGTCGTAGCGGGAGACGATACAATGAGCAGTTCTTC.

The rearrangement uses TRBV20-1 and TRBJ2-7; no definite D call. The CDR3 covers 15 residues. V lost 0 bases and J lost 3, with 15 bases in between. Germline V gives CDR1 DFQATT, CDR2 SNEGSKA (reference sequence). The CDR3 loop is CSARDMTELLYEQYF. The DNA of the CDR3 is TGCAGTGCTAGAGATATGACCGAACTTCTCTACGAGCAGTACTTC.

V gene TRBV27 combines with J gene TRBJ2-1; TRBD2 agrees at 10 bases. Germline assignment: CDR1 MNHEY and CDR2 SMNVEV (reference sequence). The CDR3 has 14 amino acids. Trimming took 7 bases from V and 7 from J; bases not matched to a gene: 7. CDR3 residues: CASKPGLARNEQFF. The CDR3, as DNA: TGTGCCAGCAAACCGGGACTAGCGAGGAATGAGCAGTTCTTC.

The chain uses TRBV29-1 and TRBJ2-1, with D perhaps matching TRBD1 (5 bases). CDR1 and CDR2 from the germline V gene are SQVTM and ANQGSEA. V was shortened by 2 bases and J by 7 bases, with 12 bases between the two germline ends. The CDR3 is made up of 13 amino acids. For the CDR3, the DNA is TGCAGCGTTGAACGGCAGGGTGCGAATGAGCAGTTCTTC. This encodes CSVERQGANEQFF.

There are a few counts of this clonotype. DNA for the CDR3: TGTGCCAGCAGTGAGACAGGGTGGGAGACCCAGTACTTC. Its protein is CASSETGWETQYF. The chain couples TRBV25-1 to TRBJ2-5; 7 bases are shared with TRBD1. CDR3 length equals 13 residues. Germline V gene lookup returns CDR1 MGHDK and CDR2 SYGVNS. The junction had 3 bases not matched to a gene; V was cut back by 3 bases and J by 5 bases.

This clonotype was seen a few times. V is TRBV29-1 and J is TRBJ2-7; TRBD1 agrees at 7 bases. V was clipped by 5 bases and J by 2 bases; unmatched bases: 3. This CDR3 spans 12 amino acids. Germline lookup yields CDR1 SQVTM and CDR2 ANQGSEA. CDR3 protein: CSVQGDTYEQYF. The CDR3 nucleotides are TGCAGCGTTCAGGGGGATACCTACGAGCAGTACTTC.

The chain couples TRBV27 to TRBJ1-5; the D gene is possibly TRBD1 (5 bases). CDR3 length: 14 residues. Trimming took 5 bases from V and 5 from J, leaving 13 bases between them. The germline V gene has CDR1 MNHEY and CDR2 SMNVEV (reference sequence). Written as DNA, the CDR3 is TGTGCCAGCAGTCCCGCGGGGGGGGATCAGCCCCAGCATTTT. Translating gives CASSPAGGDQPQHF.

The sample holds many counts of this clonotype. The genes are TRBV29-1 and TRBJ2-7, with D possibly TRBD2 on 7 matching bases. V was pared by 3 bases and J by 7 bases, with 13 bases between. CDR3 length equals 12 residues. In germline, CDR1 is SQVTM, CDR2 ANQGSEA. CDR3 DNA sequence: TGCAGCGTTGAGGCGGGGGCGAGAGAGCAGTACTTC. Its translation is CSVEAGAREQYF.

There are a few counts of this clonotype. V usage is TRBV6-5 and J usage is TRBJ2-1; TRBD2 matches 10 bases. Germline lookup yields CDR1 MNHEY and CDR2 SVGAGI. The CDR3 runs 15 residues. V shed 7 bases and J 2 bases; nucleotides not matched to a gene: 5. The CDR3 DNA sequence: TGTGCCAGCACCAAAACTAGCGGGACCTACAATGAGCAGTTCTTC. It is translated as CASTKTSGTYNEQFF.

This sequence joins TRBV20-1 and TRBJ2-1, with 14 bases identical to TRBD2. V was clipped by 5 bases and J by 9 bases; unmatched bases: 6. Per the germline V gene, CDR1 is DFQATT and CDR2 is SNEGSKA (reference sequence). The CDR3 contains 14 residues. Here the CDR3 DNA reads TGCAGTGCTTTGACTAGCGGGAGGGCCTTTGAGCAGTTCTTC. Protein product: CSALTSGRAFEQFF.

The chain employs TRBV7-2 and TRBJ2-7; possible D gene TRBD2, 5 bases. This CDR3 region has 17 residues. CDR1 and CDR2 from the germline V gene are SGHTA and FQGNSA. The ends were cut back, 5 bases at V and 1 base at J, with 21 bases in the middle. CDR3 sequence: CASSQGYGRGLSYEQYF. CDR3 in DNA: TGTGCCAGCAGCCAAGGATATGGACGGGGATTGTCCTACGAGCAGTACTTC.

This clonotype was seen only a few times. The CDR3 sequence is CASVDRLSETQYF. The CDR3 bases are TGTGCCAGCGTGGACAGGCTGTCCGAGACCCAGTACTTC. The rearrangement uses TRBV7-8 and TRBJ2-5; 7 nucleotides line up with TRBD1. V shed 8 bases and J 5 bases; nucleotides not matched to a gene: 8. CDR1 SGHVS and CDR2 FQNEAQ come from the germline V gene. The CDR3 sequence is 13 residues long.

The chain recombines TRBV20-1 with TRBJ2-4; D possibly corresponds to TRBD2 (6 bases). The last part of the DNA fits TRBJ2-7 better; the J call may be wrong. This CDR3 spans 14 amino acids. The germline gives CDR1 DFQATT, CDR2 SNEGSKA (reference sequence). In DNA form, the CDR3 reads TGCAGTGCTTTCCTGACTAGTTGGGTTTACGAGCAGTACTTC. It yields the protein CSAFLTSWVYEQYF.

The sample holds many counts of this clonotype. An end of the junction does not agree with germline; a read error may underlie this. The chain joins TRBV30 to TRBJ2-1; a weak D match, TRBD1 (6 bases). CDR1 and CDR2 (germline): GTSNPN, SVGIG (reference sequence). This CDR3 comprises 11 residues. The CDR3 spells CAGSTQDRQFF. The CDR3 nucleotides read TGTGCCGGGAGTACCCAGGACAGGCAGTTCTTC.

V is TRBV28 and J is TRBJ2-5, with 7 bases aligning to TRBD2. Judging by the DNA end, TRBJ2-7 fits better; the J call may be wrong. Germline-derived CDR1 and CDR2 are MDHEN and SYDVKM. This CDR3 contains 13 residues. CDR3 DNA sequence: TGTGCCAGCATGGGGACTACTCCTTCCGAGCAGTACTTC. It encodes CASMGTTPSEQYF.

This clonotype was observed a handful of times. The chain carries TRBV14 and TRBJ2-7; D gene ambiguous. The CDR3 length is 14 residues. Germline V gene sequence: CDR1 SGHDN, CDR2 FVKESK. Trimming removed 5 bases from V and 2 bases from J, with 13 bases in between. The CDR3 coding sequence is TGTGCCAGCAGCGAAGGGCCCGGACCCTACGAGCAGTACTTC. It yields the protein CASSEGPGPYEQYF.

The CDR3 spells CAISDPTSVTFHEQFF. As DNA, the CDR3 is TGTGCCATCAGTGACCCCACTAGCGTTACGTTCCATGAGCAGTTCTTC. The V and J genes are TRBV10-3 and TRBJ2-1, with 7 bases lining up with TRBD2. The CDR3 covers 16 residues. With 3 bases clipped from V and 8 bases from J, the junction kept 13 bases outside the gene matches. Per germline, CDR1 ENHRY and CDR2 SYGVKD.

The J gene is TRBJ2-1, the V gene TRBV6-2 or TRBV6-3; D is uncertain. The J call may not be correct, given that the DNA end is closer to TRBJ2-7. Germline V gene lookup returns CDR1 MNHEY and CDR2 SVGEGT. The CDR3 extends over 20 amino acids. CDR3 protein: CASSYSLVPRRYPSYNEQYF. The CDR3 coding sequence is TGTGCCAGCAGTTACTCTCTAGTTCCGCGTAGGTACCCCTCCTACAATGAGCAGTACTTC.

In its sample, this clonotype was seen once. The J gene is TRBJ2-1, the V gene TRBV4-1; D may correspond to TRBD1 or TRBD2 (5 bases each). Germline lookup yields CDR1 MGHRA and CDR2 YSYEKL. The germline V and J ends were trimmed by 7 bases and 10 bases, with 20 bases remaining between them. This CDR3 spans 14 amino acids. The CDR3 reads CASKPGARSYEQFF. In DNA form, the CDR3 reads TGCGCCAGCAAACCCGGGGCGCGGAGCTACGAGCAGTTCTTC.